This TCR beta chain was sequenced in a study of T cell responses to AZD1222 COVID-19 vaccine (dated by TCRdb to the early 2020s). About the investigation overall: TCR sequencing was performed for about 250 trial participants, of whom about 200 were given two doses of AZD1222 and around 25 were given two doses of MenACWY control vaccine. Trial participants were enrolled into age subgroups of 18-55, 56-69 and 70-plus years, which contained around 140, 26 and 57 TCR-sequenced participants, respectively.

Details on this clone: Its antigen is still unknown. The input lacks base qualities; no much larger clone sits a single base away.

Reading the label with the study, this specimen's time point is: about 28 days (+/-7) after the second vaccine dose. AZD1222 recipients with second doses at about 4 weeks or about 12 weeks were pooled, because spike-specific TCR depth and breadth did not differ between schedules. Vaccinee samples came from UK trials COV001 and COV002, including a single-blind randomized controlled phase 2/3 trial of AZD1222 (ChAdOx1 nCoV-19) in healthy adults. Trial participant PBMC samples were collected at day 0 and day 28 after the second dose for TCRbeta chain sequencing. The CDR3 regions of human TCRbeta chains were analyzed by immunosequencing. In the authors' own workflow: Repertoire TCRs were matched against a reference library of SARS-CoV-2-specific TCRs generated with the MIRA antigen-specificity platform. Breadth was defined as the fraction of unique TCRs that were SARS-CoV-2-associated, and depth was defined as the fraction of total T cells that were SARS-CoV-2-associated. Using the MIRA data, each spike-specific TCR was assigned both to the spike region to which the TCR was reactive and to a CD4 or CD8 class. Log10-transformed breadth and depth values were compared by one-way ANOVA with Sidak's multiple comparisons tests. TCRdb re-hosts the immuneACCESS table, in-frame sequences only. Its copies lack some clones; in the studies checked, an unresolved V gene accounts for under half of them, and the cause for the rest is not known. The V and J calls and clone size are taken from that table; D and trimming were inferred from the DNA. The sample has 90,000 to 120,000 clones on record, 80% to 95% of them singletons. The ten most abundant clones make up more than 8% of the sample.

Here is what the overall study found, with its caveats: After two AZD1222 doses, spike-specific TCR breadth and depth were significantly higher than at day 0 and than in MenACWY recipients. Most participants were white British and females outnumbered males, and the authors suggested that clonal diversity may have been underestimated. The 56-69-year group was small, and its depth increase did not reach significance, likely because of low power. Nearly half of unique spike-specific TCRs reportedly recognized epitopes outside regions mutated in the B.1.351 and B.1.1.7 variants. Vaccine-associated CD4 TCRs spanned the whole spike protein, with dominant responses in regions 160-218 and 743-854. Because no day 14 peak-response samples were available, the repertoires could be characterized only after the peak T cell response. Conclusions about previously exposed vaccinees were limited because only six AZD1222 recipients were SARS-CoV-2 seropositive at baseline.

Sample: peripheral blood, taken 28 days after the second AZD1222 dose. The receptor was isolated from an adult who received the AZD1222 COVID-19 vaccine.

The DNA reads TGCGCCAGCAAGACGGCCAGGGATGTTGAAAAACTGTTTTTT. Its translation reads: CASKTARDVEKLFF. The V gene is TRBV10-2 and the J gene is TRBJ1-4; the best D guess is TRBD1, with 5 bases matching. The CDR3 sequence holds 14 residues, the cysteine and phenylalanine included. Left in the record is the CDR3 DNA by itself, 42 bases read in frame from the first base. The germline ends are 16 bases apart after V is trimmed by 7 bases and J by 7 bases. The germline V gene encodes CDR1 WSHSY and CDR2 SAAADI.